The clone carrying this T cell receptor (beta chain) was counted between two and nine times. What it recognizes is unknown. A read error is possible here, since a much larger clone lies one base away. CDR1 and CDR2 (germline): SGHKS, YYEKEE (reference sequence). The CDR3 is made up of 14 amino acids. J lost 6 bases, V lost 6 bases, and 8 bases had no gene match. Axillary draining lymph nodes of breast cancer patients supplied the node samples. The data belong to a study of breast tumors, draining lymph nodes, adjacent tissues. TCRdb reprocessed the multiplex PCR reads via MiXCR and lists one record per CDR3 protein. The sample has 250,000 or so distinct CDR3 sequences, 30% to 35% seen once; the top ten hold about 1%. Broader study findings: Findings are consistent with lymph node origin and intratumoral expansion of most tumor T cells.

Sequencing was carried out using axillary lymph node tissue. This receptor was obtained from a female donor with breast cancer. Some clones in this sample may be carry-over from other donors' samples. The V gene is TRBV5-5, the J gene TRBJ2-7; 11 nucleotides align to TRBD2. The CDR3 sequence: CASKTSGATGEQYF. In nucleotides, the CDR3 is TGTGCCAGCAAGACTAGCGGGGCGACGGGCGAGCAGTACTTC.